The clone carrying this TCR beta chain was found many times. Its antigen is unidentified. As for time point: persistent/refractory GD, antithyroid drugs over 5 years with positive TRAb. Extracted RNA from PBMCs served as the source of the TCR library. The data belong to a study of regulatory T cells in long-lasting Graves disease. According to the study, TCR beta libraries were built with iRepertoire HTBI primers and CDR3-region Arm-PCR. TCRdb reprocessed the multiplex PCR reads via MiXCR and lists one record per CDR3 protein. The table includes about 470,000 distinct CDR3 sequences, 20% to 25% detected once. Study conclusions and caveats: Lower TCR diversity was seen in persistent Graves' patients than in newly diagnosed ones. The study found persistent patients shared more public clonotypes (roughly 3,000) than new patients (nearly 1,000).

This sequence was found in a female donor with Graves disease. Sample: peripheral blood mononuclear cells (PBMCs), taken when the disease was refractory, from a patient treated with antithyroid drugs.

The CDR3 is CASSPRTYSPLHF. As DNA, the CDR3 is TGTGCCAGCAGCCCGAGGACGTATTCACCCCTCCACTTT. The chain couples TRBV11-2 to TRBJ1-6; D remains ambiguous. V was trimmed by 5 bases and J by 8 bases, leaving 10 bases between them. CDR3 length: 13 amino acids. Germline CDR1 SGHAT, CDR2 FQNNGV.